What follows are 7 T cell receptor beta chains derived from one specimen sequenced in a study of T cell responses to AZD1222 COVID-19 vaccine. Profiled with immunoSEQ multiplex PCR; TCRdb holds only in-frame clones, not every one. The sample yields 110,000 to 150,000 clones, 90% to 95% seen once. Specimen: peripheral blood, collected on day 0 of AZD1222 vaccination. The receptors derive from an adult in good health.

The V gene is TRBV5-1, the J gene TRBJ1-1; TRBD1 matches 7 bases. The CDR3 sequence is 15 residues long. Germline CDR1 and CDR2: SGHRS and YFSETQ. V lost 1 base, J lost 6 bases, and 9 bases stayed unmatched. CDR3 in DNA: TGCGCCAGCAGCTTGTTAGGGGGCGCGGGGTCTGAAGCTTTCTTT. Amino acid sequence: CASSLLGGAGSEAFF.

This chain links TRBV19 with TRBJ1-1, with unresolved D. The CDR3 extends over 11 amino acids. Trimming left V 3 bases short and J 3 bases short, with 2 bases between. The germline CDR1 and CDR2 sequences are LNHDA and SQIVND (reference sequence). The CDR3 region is CASSIHTEAFF. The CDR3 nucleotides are TGTGCCAGTAGTATTCACACTGAAGCTTTCTTT.

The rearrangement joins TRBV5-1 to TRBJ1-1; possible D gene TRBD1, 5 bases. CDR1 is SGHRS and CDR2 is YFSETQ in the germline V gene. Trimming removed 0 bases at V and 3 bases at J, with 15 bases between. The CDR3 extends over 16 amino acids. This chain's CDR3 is CASSLGGTAADTEAFF. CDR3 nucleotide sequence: TGCGCCAGCAGCTTGGGTGGGACCGCGGCAGACACTGAAGCTTTCTTT.

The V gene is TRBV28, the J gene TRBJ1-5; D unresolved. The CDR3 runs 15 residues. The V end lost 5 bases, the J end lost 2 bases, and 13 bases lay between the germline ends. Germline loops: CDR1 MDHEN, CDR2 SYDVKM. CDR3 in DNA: TGTGCCAGCAGTAACGTAAACCGTCGCAATCAGCCCCAGCATTTT. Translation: CASSNVNRRNQPQHF.

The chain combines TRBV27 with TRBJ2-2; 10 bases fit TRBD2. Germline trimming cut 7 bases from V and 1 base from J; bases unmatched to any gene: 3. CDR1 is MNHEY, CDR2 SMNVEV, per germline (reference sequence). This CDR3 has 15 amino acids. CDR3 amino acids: CASTVAGGNTGELFF. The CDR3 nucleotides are TGTGCCAGCACCGTAGCGGGGGGGAACACCGGGGAGCTGTTTTTT.

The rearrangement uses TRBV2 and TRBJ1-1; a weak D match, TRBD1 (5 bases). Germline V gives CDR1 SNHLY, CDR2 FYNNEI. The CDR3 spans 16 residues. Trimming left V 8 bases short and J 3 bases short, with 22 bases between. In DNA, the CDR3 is TGTGCCAGCGTCTACACAGCCACAGGCGTTGACACTGAAGCTTTCTTT. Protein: CASVYTATGVDTEAFF.

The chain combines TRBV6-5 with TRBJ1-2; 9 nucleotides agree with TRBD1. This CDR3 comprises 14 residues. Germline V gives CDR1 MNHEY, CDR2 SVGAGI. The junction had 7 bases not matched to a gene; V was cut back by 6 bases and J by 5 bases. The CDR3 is CASRVQGAGYGYTF. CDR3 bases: TGTGCCAGCAGGGTACAGGGGGCGGGGTATGGCTACACCTTC.